These 13 T cell receptor beta chains were all obtained from the same sample, sequenced in a study of cytomegalovirus exposure and HLA in healthy donors. The PCR made use of 60 Vbeta and 13 Jbeta primers. The data were produced by immunoSEQ multiplex PCR, yet TCRdb's version contains in-frame clones alone and is incomplete. The sample records about 130,000 clones, roughly four fifths being singletons. The sample comprised PBMCs. Receptors originate from a woman aged 55 to 70 in good health and CMV-seropositive.

The rearrangement links TRBV11-2 to TRBJ2-7; D may be TRBD2 (7 bases). Trimming removed 7 bases from V and 3 bases from J, with 22 bases in between. This CDR3 has 16 amino acids. CDR1 SGHAT and CDR2 FQNNGV come from the germline V gene. The CDR3 spells CASKPSGGAQFYEQYF. The CDR3, as DNA: TGTGCCAGCAAACCCAGTGGGGGGGCACAGTTCTACGAGCAGTACTTC.

The V call is TRBV19, the J call TRBJ1-2; D unresolved. The CDR3 is 12 amino acids. Germline CDR1 reads LNHDA; CDR2 reads SQIVND (reference sequence). V was shortened by 3 bases and J by 6 bases, with 8 bases between the two germline ends. The CDR3 DNA follows: TGTGCCAGTAGTATGCCAGTTGATGGCTACACCTTC. Translation gives CASSMPVDGYTF.

This clone showed up just once. The V and J genes are TRBV9 and TRBJ2-1, with 9 bases that match TRBD2. The V and J ends lost 4 bases and 9 bases, in that order; junction bases with no gene match: 11. This CDR3 has 15 amino acids. Germline assignment: CDR1 SGDLS and CDR2 YYNGEE. CDR3 loop: CASSPSGTSPGEQFF. The CDR3 DNA reads as TGTGCCAGCAGCCCTTCCGGGACTAGCCCTGGTGAGCAGTTCTTC.

The chain couples TRBV29-1 to TRBJ1-2; D is uncertain. CDR3 size: 12 residues. Germline V gene lookup returns CDR1 SQVTM and CDR2 ANQGSEA. V was pared by 6 bases and J by 4 bases, with 12 bases between. CDR3 in DNA: TGCAGCGTCGCCGGGCGGGGCTATGGCTACACCTTC. It translates to CSVAGRGYGYTF.

The chain employs TRBV7-9 and TRBJ1-1, with 8 positions matching TRBD1. The ends lost 3 bases at V and 1 base at J; junction bases unmatched: 1. The CDR3 runs 14 residues. The germline gives CDR1 SEHNR, CDR2 FQNEAQ (reference sequence). The DNA for the CDR3 is TGTGCCAGCAGCTTCGGACAGGGGAACACTGAAGCTTTCTTT. This encodes CASSFGQGNTEAFF.

This clone was seen only once. The chain's CDR3 is CASSPPGLAPEQYF. The DNA for the CDR3 is TGTGCCAGCAGCCCACCGGGACTAGCGCCCGAGCAGTACTTC. The chain carries TRBV6-5 and TRBJ2-7, with 10 bases fitting TRBD2. V dropped 6 bases and J dropped 6; count of bases not matched to a gene: 8. Germline V CDR1 and CDR2: MNHEY, SVGAGI. This CDR3 is 14 amino acids long.

The chain has TRBV5-1 and TRBJ2-7; TRBD1 matches 10 bases. V was pared by 2 bases and J by 2 bases, with 1 base of the junction left unmatched. Per germline, CDR1 SGHRS and CDR2 YFSETQ. This CDR3 contains 14 residues. The CDR3 nucleotides are TGCGCCAGCAGCTTAGGGACAGGGGCCTACGAGCAGTACTTC. Translated: CASSLGTGAYEQYF.

The genes are TRBV2 and TRBJ2-6; TRBD1 might be the D (7 bases). The CDR3 is made up of 15 amino acids. Germline loops: CDR1 SNHLY, CDR2 FYNNEI. Trimming cost V 7 bases and J 0 bases, with 10 bases left between them. The CDR3 is CASTGGFSGANVLTF. The CDR3 DNA reads TGTGCCAGCACAGGGGGGTTCTCTGGGGCCAACGTCCTGACTTTC.

As regards this clone: Compared with germline, one end of the junction differs, possibly owing to a read error. The chain combines TRBV7-2 with TRBJ1-5; D may be TRBD1 (6 bases). The CDR3 runs to 15 residues. From germline, CDR1 is SGHTA and CDR2 FQGNSA. The DNA for the CDR3 is TGTGCCAGCAGTTTAGGACAGCCTAGCAATCAGCCCCAGCATTTT. It codes for CASSLGQPSNQPQHF.

The chain employs TRBV2 and TRBJ2-1, with 8 bases matching TRBD2. V lost 9 bases, J lost 5 bases, and 18 bases stayed unmatched. This CDR3 is built from 17 residues. Germline V lookup: CDR1 SNHLY, CDR2 FYNNEI. The CDR3 here is CASRGVGREEEDNEQFF. CDR3 nucleotide sequence: TGTGCCAGTAGGGGGGTCGGGCGGGAGGAAGAGGACAATGAGCAGTTCTTC.

The chain's CDR3 is CASSYTRTGLMNEQFF. CDR3 in DNA: TGTGCCAGCAGTTACACTAGGACAGGGTTAATGAATGAGCAGTTCTTC. The chain is built from TRBV6-5 and TRBJ2-1, with TRBD1 matching 8 bases. CDR1 and CDR2 from the germline V gene are MNHEY and SVGAGI. The CDR3 has 16 amino acids. With V trimmed by 2 bases and J by 7 bases, 10 bases remained unmatched.

V is TRBV6-5 and J is TRBJ1-5; D is possibly TRBD1 (6 bases). This CDR3 has 14 residues. Trimming took 5 bases from V and 7 from J, leaving 15 bases between them. Germline lookup yields CDR1 MNHEY and CDR2 SVGAGI. This CDR3 is CASSPTGTNQPQHF. CDR3 nucleotides: TGTGCCAGCAGTCCAACCGGGACAAACCAGCCCCAGCATTTT.

This sequence joins TRBV7-2 and TRBJ2-1; TRBD1 matches 11 bases. The V gene end was trimmed by 4 bases and the J gene end by 3 bases; junction bases not matched to a gene: 2. Germline V gene lookup returns CDR1 SGHTA and CDR2 FQGNSA. The CDR3 is 15 residues long. The CDR3 reads CASSYGTGGYNEQFF. The CDR3 DNA follows: TGTGCCAGCAGCTACGGGACAGGGGGCTACAATGAGCAGTTCTTC.